The next 3 T cell receptor beta chains were all read from a single sample in a study of post-analysis software for immune sequencing data. Whole-study findings and limits: Included in a set of about 5 TRBV segments more frequent in patients than controls were TRBV5-6, TRBV5-1 and TRBV20-1.

No antigen has been identified for these receptors. Built from TCR beta cDNA, the libraries had unique molecular identifiers in them. TCRdb re-derived calls from the PCR reads in MiXCR, one entry per CDR3 protein. The sample carries about 500,000 distinct CDR3 sequences, roughly 46% recorded once. The sequencing sample was made of blood. The origin of the receptors is a girl aged 5 to 17 with multiple sclerosis.

The chain has TRBV29-1 and TRBJ1-3; D not resolved. This CDR3 has 14 residues. The germline V gene has CDR1 SQVTM and CDR2 ANQGSEA. With 2 bases removed from V and 0 bases from J, the gap between germline ends came to 8 bases. The CDR3 DNA is TGCAGCGTTGAACGGGAAAGCTCTGGAAACACCATATATTTT. Amino acid sequence: CSVERESSGNTIYF. The entire variable domain, with the rest obtained from reference TRBV29-1 and TRBJ1-3, is as follows: SAVISQKPSRDICQRGTSLTIQCQVDSQVTMMFWYRQQPGQSLTLIATANQGSEATYESGFVIDKFPISRPNLTFSTLTVSNMSPEDSSIYLCSVERESSGNTIYFGEGSWLTVV.

V and J are TRBV6-1 and TRBJ2-1; D ambiguous. Germline V gene data show CDR1 as MNHNS and CDR2 as SASEGT. Deletions cut 11 bases from V and 0 bases from J, with 14 bases between. The CDR3 is 14 amino acids. The CDR3 here is CAAYTGPSYNEQFF. The CDR3 DNA follows: TGTGCCGCCTACACCGGGCCCTCCTACAATGAGCAGTTCTTC.

CDR3 in amino acids: CASSLETGTQNEQFF. The DNA of the CDR3 is TGCGCCAGCAGCTTAGAGACGGGGACACAAAATGAGCAGTTCTTC. The chain is built from TRBV5-1 and TRBJ2-1; D might be TRBD1 (6 bases). Trimming removed 2 bases at V and 7 bases at J, with 16 bases between. The CDR3 runs to 15 residues. Germline V gene data show CDR1 as SGHRS and CDR2 as YFSETQ.